This T cell receptor (beta chain) was obtained from a study of early T cells in non-severe SARS-CoV-2 infection. One entry per CDR3 protein, called by TCRdb with MiXCR from the 5' RACE reads. The sample has about 69,000 distinct CDR3 sequences; 3.5% to 6% are singletons. This clonotype was seen repeatedly, ten times or more. In germline, CDR1 is SNHLY, CDR2 FYNNEI. The trim removed 4 bases at V and 6 bases at J, leaving 10 bases unmatched. CDR3 size: 15 residues. The receptor's source is an adult who was a healthcare worker with PCR-confirmed SARS-CoV-2 infection or an uninfected control (not recorded which). The donor label of this sample is uncertain. The chain carries TRBV2 and TRBJ1-1, with TRBD1 matching over 8 bases. The specimen comprised whole blood, sampled at baseline. The CDR3 is CASSGENAQGAEAFF. The CDR3 DNA reads as TGTGCCAGCAGTGGGGAGAACGCACAGGGGGCTGAAGCTTTCTTT.